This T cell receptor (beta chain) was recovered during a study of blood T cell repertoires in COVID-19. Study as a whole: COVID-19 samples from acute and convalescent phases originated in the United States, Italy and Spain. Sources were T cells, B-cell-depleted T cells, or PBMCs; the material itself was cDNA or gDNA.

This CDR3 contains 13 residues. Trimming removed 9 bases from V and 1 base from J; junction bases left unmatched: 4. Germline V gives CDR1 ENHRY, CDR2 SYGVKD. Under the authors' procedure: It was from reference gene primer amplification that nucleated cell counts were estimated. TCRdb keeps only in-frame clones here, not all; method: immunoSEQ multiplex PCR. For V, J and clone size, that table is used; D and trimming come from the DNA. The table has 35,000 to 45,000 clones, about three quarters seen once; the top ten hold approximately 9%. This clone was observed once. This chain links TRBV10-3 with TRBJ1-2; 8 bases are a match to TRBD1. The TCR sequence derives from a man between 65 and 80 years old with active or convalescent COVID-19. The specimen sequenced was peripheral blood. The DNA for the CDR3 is TGTGCCATGGGGACAGGTGTTAACTATGGCTACACCTTC. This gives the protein CAMGTGVNYGYTF.